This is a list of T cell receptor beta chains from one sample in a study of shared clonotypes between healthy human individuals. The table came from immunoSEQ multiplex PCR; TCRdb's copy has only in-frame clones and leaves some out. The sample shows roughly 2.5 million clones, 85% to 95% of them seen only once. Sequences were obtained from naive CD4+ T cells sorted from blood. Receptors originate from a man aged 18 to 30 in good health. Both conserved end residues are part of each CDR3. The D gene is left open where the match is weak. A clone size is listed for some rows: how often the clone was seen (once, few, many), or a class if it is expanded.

CDR3 protein: CASSWPGTGYTDTQYF
CDR3 DNA: TGTGCCAGCAGCTGGCCCGGGACAGGGTATACAGATACGCAGTATTTT
CDR3 length: 16
clone size: -
D gene: TRBD1
V gene: TRBV5-6
J gene: TRBJ2-3

CDR3 protein: CASSAYGIQVGNEQFF
CDR3 DNA: TGTGCCAGCAGTGCATACGGGATTCAAGTGGGGAATGAGCAGTTCTTC
CDR3 length: 16
clone size: -
D gene: -
V gene: TRBV28
J gene: TRBJ2-1

CDR3 protein: CASSGRTAGSRNEQFF
CDR3 DNA: TGTGCCAGTAGTGGCCGGACAGCAGGTTCTAGGAATGAGCAGTTCTTC
CDR3 length: 16
clone size: once
D gene: -
V gene: TRBV19
J gene: TRBJ2-1

CDR3 protein: CASSPDDRRGEKLFF
CDR3 DNA: TGTGCCAGCAGCCCGGACGACAGGCGGGGTGAAAAACTGTTTTTT
CDR3 length: 15
clone size: -
D gene: -
V gene: TRBV5-5
J gene: TRBJ1-4

CDR3 protein: CASSLGSGTSGQETQYF
CDR3 DNA: TGTGCCAGCAGCTTAGGATCCGGGACTAGCGGCCAAGAGACCCAGTACTTC
CDR3 length: 17
clone size: -
D gene: TRBD2
V gene: TRBV7-2
J gene: TRBJ2-5

CDR3 protein: CASSRQGTGTQYF
CDR3 DNA: TGTGCCAGCAGCAGACAGGGCACAGGTACGCAGTATTTT
CDR3 length: 13
clone size: once
D gene: TRBD1
V gene: TRBV5-6
J gene: TRBJ2-3

CDR3 protein: CASSFQGGGRTDTQYF
CDR3 DNA: TGTGCCAGCAGCTTTCAGGGCGGGGGCCGCACAGATACGCAGTATTTT
CDR3 length: 16
clone size: -
D gene: -
V gene: TRBV5-6
J gene: TRBJ2-3

CDR3 protein: CASSFAGGLGQPQHF
CDR3 DNA: TGTGCCAGCAGTTTTGCGGGGGGGCTCGGGCAGCCCCAGCATTTT
CDR3 length: 15
clone size: -
D gene: -
V gene: TRBV27
J gene: TRBJ1-5

CDR3 protein: CATSRDPGASYEQYF
CDR3 DNA: TGTGCCACCAGCAGAGATCCCGGGGCCTCCTACGAGCAGTACTTC
CDR3 length: 15
clone size: -
D gene: -
V gene: TRBV15
J gene: TRBJ2-7

CDR3 protein: CASSLRPYEQYF
CDR3 DNA: TGCGCCAGCAGCTTGAGGCCCTACGAGCAGTACTTC
CDR3 length: 12
clone size: -
D gene: -
V gene: TRBV5-1
J gene: TRBJ2-7

CDR3 protein: CASSRGGTSGYEQYF
CDR3 DNA: TGTGCCAGTAGCCGGGGAGGGACCTCGGGCTACGAGCAGTACTTC
CDR3 length: 15
clone size: -
D gene: TRBD2
V gene: TRBV19
J gene: TRBJ2-7

CDR3 protein: CAWSVLDYNEQFF
CDR3 DNA: TGTGCCTGGAGTGTACTAGACTACAATGAACAGTTCTTC
CDR3 length: 13
clone size: -
D gene: -
V gene: TRBV30
J gene: TRBJ2-1

CDR3 protein: CASSLLNTGELFF
CDR3 DNA: TGTGCCAGCAGCTTGTTGAACACCGGGGAGCTGTTTTTT
CDR3 length: 13
clone size: -
D gene: -
V gene: TRBV5-6
J gene: TRBJ2-2

CDR3 protein: CASSPTGTVNEKLFF
CDR3 DNA: TGTGCCAGCAGCCCGACGGGGACAGTTAATGAAAAACTGTTTTTT
CDR3 length: 15
clone size: few
D gene: TRBD1
V gene: TRBV9
J gene: TRBJ1-4

CDR3 protein: CASSIDYRGGANVLTF
CDR3 DNA: TGTGCCAGTAGTATAGATTACAGGGGAGGGGCCAACGTCCTGACTTTC
CDR3 length: 16
clone size: -
D gene: TRBD1
V gene: TRBV19
J gene: TRBJ2-6

CDR3 protein: CASSVGVASGHNEQFF
CDR3 DNA: TGTGCCAGCAGCGTAGGCGTGGCTAGCGGTCACAATGAGCAGTTCTTC
CDR3 length: 16
clone size: -
D gene: TRBD2
V gene: TRBV9
J gene: TRBJ2-1

CDR3 protein: CASSSPGRNEQFF
CDR3 DNA: TGCGCCAGCAGCTCCCCGGGACGCAATGAGCAGTTCTTC
CDR3 length: 13
clone size: -
D gene: -
V gene: TRBV5-1
J gene: TRBJ2-1

CDR3 protein: CASTQRQGWGSPLHF
CDR3 DNA: TGTGCCAGCACCCAAAGACAGGGATGGGGATCACCCCTCCACTTT
CDR3 length: 15
clone size: -
D gene: TRBD1
V gene: TRBV27
J gene: TRBJ1-6

CDR3 protein: CASSQVGDSSYEQYF
CDR3 DNA: TGTGCCAGCAGCCAAGTAGGGGACAGTTCCTACGAGCAGTACTTC
CDR3 length: 15
clone size: -
D gene: TRBD1
V gene: TRBV4-2
J gene: TRBJ2-7

CDR3 protein: CASRVTSSGELFF
CDR3 DNA: TGTGCCAGCAGGGTTACTAGCTCCGGGGAGCTGTTTTTT
CDR3 length: 13
clone size: -
D gene: -
V gene: TRBV6-1
J gene: TRBJ2-2

CDR3 protein: CSARWGPGYTF
CDR3 DNA: TGCAGTGCTAGATGGGGACCGGGCTACACCTTC
CDR3 length: 11
clone size: -
D gene: -
V gene: TRBV20-1
J gene: TRBJ1-2

CDR3 protein: CASRRGRTGELFF
CDR3 DNA: TGTGCCAGCAGAAGGGGCCGTACCGGGGAGCTGTTTTTT
CDR3 length: 13
clone size: -
D gene: -
V gene: TRBV6-5
J gene: TRBJ2-2

CDR3 protein: CASSEASGSTDTQYF
CDR3 DNA: TGCGCCAGCAGTGAGGCTAGCGGGAGCACAGATACGCAGTATTTT
CDR3 length: 15
clone size: -
D gene: TRBD2
V gene: TRBV10-2
J gene: TRBJ2-3

CDR3 protein: CASSPPSGRPTDTQYF
CDR3 DNA: TGTGCCAGCTCACCACCGTCGGGGAGACCCACAGATACGCAGTATTTT
CDR3 length: 16
clone size: -
D gene: -
V gene: TRBV18
J gene: TRBJ2-3

CDR3 protein: CASSLRGVPDTQYF
CDR3 DNA: TGCGCCAGCAGCTTAAGGGGAGTGCCAGATACGCAGTATTTT
CDR3 length: 14
clone size: -
D gene: -
V gene: TRBV5-1
J gene: TRBJ2-3

CDR3 protein: CASSLGGRGQYLSYEQYF
CDR3 DNA: TGCGCCAGCAGCTTGGGGGGCCGGGGGCAGTACCTCTCCTACGAGCAGTACTTC
CDR3 length: 18
clone size: -
D gene: -
V gene: TRBV5-1
J gene: TRBJ2-7

CDR3 protein: CASSMSSGLSSYNEQFF
CDR3 DNA: TGTGCCAGCAGCATGTCCAGCGGGCTGAGCTCCTACAATGAGCAGTTCTTC
CDR3 length: 17
clone size: -
D gene: -
V gene: TRBV21-1
J gene: TRBJ2-1

CDR3 protein: CASSSGTGTEAFF
CDR3 DNA: TGTGCCAGCAGCAGCGGGACAGGGACTGAAGCTTTCTTT
CDR3 length: 13
clone size: -
D gene: TRBD1
V gene: TRBV28
J gene: TRBJ1-1

CDR3 protein: CASSAQGANSYEQYF
CDR3 DNA: TGTGCCAGCAGCGCACAGGGGGCGAACTCCTACGAGCAGTACTTC
CDR3 length: 15
clone size: -
D gene: TRBD1
V gene: TRBV6-1
J gene: TRBJ2-7

CDR3 protein: CASRPDSHGYTF
CDR3 DNA: TGTGCCAGCAGACCGGACTCCCATGGCTACACCTTC
CDR3 length: 12
clone size: -
D gene: -
V gene: TRBV28
J gene: TRBJ1-2

CDR3 protein: CASSEPAGYMNTEAFF
CDR3 DNA: TGTGCCAGCAGTGAACCGGCAGGATACATGAACACTGAAGCTTTCTTT
CDR3 length: 16
clone size: -
D gene: -
V gene: TRBV6-1
J gene: TRBJ1-1